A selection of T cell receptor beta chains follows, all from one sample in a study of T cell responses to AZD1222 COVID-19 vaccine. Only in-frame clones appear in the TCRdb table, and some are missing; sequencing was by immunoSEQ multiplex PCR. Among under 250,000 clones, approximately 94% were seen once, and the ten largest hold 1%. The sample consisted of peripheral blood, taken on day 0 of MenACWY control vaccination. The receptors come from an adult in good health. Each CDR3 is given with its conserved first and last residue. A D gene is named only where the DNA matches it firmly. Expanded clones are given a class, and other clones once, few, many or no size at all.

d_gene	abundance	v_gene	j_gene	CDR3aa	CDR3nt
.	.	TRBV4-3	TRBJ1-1	CASSQDARANTEAFF	TGCGCCAGCAGCCAAGATGCGCGAGCGAACACTGAAGCTTTCTTT
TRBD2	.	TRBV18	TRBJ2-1	CASSRRLAGGSSYNEQFF	TGTGCCAGCTCACGCCGATTAGCGGGGGGGTCCTCCTACAATGAGCAGTTCTTC
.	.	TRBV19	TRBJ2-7	CASSRDGYEQYF	TGTGCCAGTAGCCGGGACGGCTACGAGCAGTACTTC
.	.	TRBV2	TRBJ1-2	CASSELRDSSYTF	TGTGCCAGCAGTGAACTTAGGGATTCTAGCTACACCTTC
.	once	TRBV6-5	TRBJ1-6	CASREGLGNSPLHF	TGTGCCAGCAGGGAGGGACTGGGGAATTCACCCCTCCACTTT
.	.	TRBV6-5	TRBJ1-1	CASSYGGTEAFF	TGTGCCAGCAGTTACGGGGGGACTGAAGCTTTCTTT
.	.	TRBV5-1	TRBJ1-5	CASSITTGSNQPQHF	TGCGCCAGCAGCATTACGACAGGCAGCAATCAGCCCCAGCATTTT
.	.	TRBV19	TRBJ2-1	CASKEANPPNEQFF	TGTGCCAGTAAGGAGGCTAATCCGCCTAATGAGCAGTTCTTC
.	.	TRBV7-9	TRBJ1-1	CASSLALGMNTEAFF	TGTGCCAGCAGCTTAGCTCTGGGTATGAACACTGAAGCTTTCTTT
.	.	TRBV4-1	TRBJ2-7	CASSQDVAGVREQYF	TGCGCCAGCAGCCAAGATGTTGCAGGGGTAAGAGAGCAGTACTTC
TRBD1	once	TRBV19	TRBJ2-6	CASSPGQSSGANVLTF	TGTGCCAGTAGCCCGGGACAGAGCTCTGGGGCCAACGTCCTGACTTTC
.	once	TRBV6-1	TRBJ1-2	CASSDRNQGGYTF	TGTGCCAGCAGTGACCGTAACCAAGGTGGCTACACCTTC
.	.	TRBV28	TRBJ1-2	CASSLWVQVHYGYTF	TGTGCCAGCAGTTTATGGGTACAGGTCCACTATGGCTACACCTTC
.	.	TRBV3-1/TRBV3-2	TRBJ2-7	CASSQNAYGGYEQYF	TGTGCCAGCAGCCAAAACGCCTACGGGGGTTACGAGCAGTACTTC
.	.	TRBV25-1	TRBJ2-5	CASAPGLSPGETQYF	TGTGCCAGCGCCCCGGGACTCTCTCCCGGAGAGACCCAGTACTTC
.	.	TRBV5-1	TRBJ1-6	CASMDGGNNSPLHF	TGCGCCAGCATGGATGGCGGGAATAATTCACCCCTCCACTTT
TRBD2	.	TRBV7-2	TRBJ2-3	CASSLEGLAADTQYF	TGTGCCAGCAGCTTAGAGGGACTAGCCGCAGATACGCAGTATTTT
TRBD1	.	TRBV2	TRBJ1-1	CARDRGGTEAFF	TGTGCCAGGGACAGGGGAGGCACTGAAGCTTTCTTT
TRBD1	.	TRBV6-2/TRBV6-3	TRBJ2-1	CASSYNTGVWDEQFF	TGTGCCAGCAGTTACAATACAGGGGTTTGGGATGAGCAGTTCTTC
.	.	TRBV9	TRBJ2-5	CASSVGVGEETQYF	TGTGCCAGCAGCGTAGGGGTAGGGGAGGAGACCCAGTACTTC
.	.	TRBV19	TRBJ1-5	CASSKGAYQPQHF	TGTGCCAGTAGTAAGGGAGCGTATCAGCCCCAGCATTTT
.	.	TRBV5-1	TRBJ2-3	CASSLQHSGTDTQYF	TGCGCCAGCAGCTTGCAGCACAGTGGCACAGATACGCAGTATTTT
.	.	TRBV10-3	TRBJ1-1	CAISASLDTEAFF	TGTGCCATCAGTGCCAGCCTTGACACTGAAGCTTTCTTT
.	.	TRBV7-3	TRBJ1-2	CASSLMVGTNYGYTF	TGTGCCAGCAGCTTAATGGTGGGGACTAACTATGGCTACACCTTC
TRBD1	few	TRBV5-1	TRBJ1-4	CASSLGGTGLNEKLFF	TGCGCCAGCAGCTTGGGAGGGACAGGGCTTAATGAAAAACTGTTTTTT
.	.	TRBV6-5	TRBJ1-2	CASSYSTGNYGYTF	TGTGCCAGCAGTTACTCGACGGGGAACTATGGCTACACCTTC
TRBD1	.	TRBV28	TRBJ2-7	CASSPGTATYEQYF	TGTGCCAGCAGCCCCGGGACAGCGACCTACGAGCAGTACTTC
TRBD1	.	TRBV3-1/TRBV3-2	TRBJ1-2	CASSIGGWYGYTF	TGTGCCAGCAGCATAGGGGGCTGGTATGGCTACACCTTC
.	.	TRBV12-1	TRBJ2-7	CASSFGGQGDPYEQYF	TGTGCCAGCAGCTTTGGGGGACAGGGGGATCCCTACGAGCAGTACTTC
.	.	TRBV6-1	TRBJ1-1	CASSESMGRRNTEAFF	TGTGCCAGCAGTGAGTCGATGGGACGGCGGAACACTGAAGCTTTCTTT
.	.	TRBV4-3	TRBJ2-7	CASSQDPGSYEQYF	TGCGCCAGCAGCCAAGATCCGGGCTCCTACGAGCAGTACTTC
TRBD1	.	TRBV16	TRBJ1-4	CASSQSGTGGEKLFF	TGTGCCAGCAGCCAATCGGGGACAGGGGGAGAAAAACTGTTTTTT
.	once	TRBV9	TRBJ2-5	CASSVGNGASETQYF	TGTGCCAGCAGCGTAGGGAACGGGGCCTCCGAGACCCAGTACTTC
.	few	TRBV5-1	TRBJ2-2	CASRARGFGTGELFF	TGCGCCAGCAGGGCCAGGGGCTTTGGCACCGGGGAGCTGTTTTTT
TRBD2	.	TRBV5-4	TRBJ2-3	CASKRTRGGASTDTQYF	TGTGCCAGCAAGAGAACGCGGGGAGGGGCGAGCACAGATACGCAGTATTTT
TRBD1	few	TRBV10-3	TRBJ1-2	CATGGPLQGAEGYTF	TGTGCCACCGGGGGGCCCCTTCAGGGGGCAGAAGGCTACACCTTC
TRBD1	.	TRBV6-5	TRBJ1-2	CASSKSGTGNGYTF	TGTGCCAGCAGCAAGTCCGGGACAGGGAATGGCTACACCTTC
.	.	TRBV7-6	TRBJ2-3	CASSLLGGRGTDTQYF	TGTGCCAGCAGCCTACTGGGGGGCCGGGGGACAGATACGCAGTATTTT
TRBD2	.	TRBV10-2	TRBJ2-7	CASSRTGLAGSYEQYF	TGCGCCAGCAGTAGAACTGGACTAGCGGGGTCCTACGAGCAGTACTTC
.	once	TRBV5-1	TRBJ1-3	CASSYADFSGNTIYF	TGCGCCAGCAGCTACGCCGACTTCTCTGGAAACACCATATATTTT
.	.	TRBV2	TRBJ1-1	CASSEPIMNTEAFF	TGTGCCAGCAGTGAACCGATCATGAACACTGAAGCTTTCTTT
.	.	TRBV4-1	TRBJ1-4	CASSQDRDREKLFF	TGCGCCAGCAGCCAAGATCGGGACCGGGAAAAACTGTTTTTT
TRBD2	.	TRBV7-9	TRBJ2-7	CASSTAGRAEQYF	TGTGCCAGCAGCACCGCCGGGAGGGCCGAGCAGTACTTC
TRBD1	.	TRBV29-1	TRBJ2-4	CSVGDRSKNIQYF	TGCAGCGTTGGGGACAGGAGCAAAAACATTCAGTACTTC
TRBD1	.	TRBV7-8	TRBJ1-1	CASSLVGRGQSTEAFF	TGTGCCAGCAGCTTAGTAGGCAGGGGACAGAGCACTGAAGCTTTCTTT
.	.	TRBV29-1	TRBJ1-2	CSVKAGQGTYGYTF	TGCAGCGTTAAAGCGGGGCAGGGTACCTATGGCTACACCTTC
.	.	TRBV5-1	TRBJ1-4	CASSNPGSNEKLFF	TGCGCCAGCAGCAATCCAGGGAGTAATGAAAAACTGTTTTTT
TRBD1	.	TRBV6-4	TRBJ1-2	CASSPRGRYNYGYTF	TGTGCCAGCAGTCCCAGGGGGCGATATAACTATGGCTACACCTTC
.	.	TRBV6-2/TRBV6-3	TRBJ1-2	CASSYSAGNPNGYTF	TGTGCCAGCAGTTACTCCGCGGGGAACCCCAATGGCTACACCTTC
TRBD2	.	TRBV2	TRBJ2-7	CASRRTSGPYEQYF	TGTGCCAGCAGGCGGACTAGCGGTCCCTACGAGCAGTACTTC
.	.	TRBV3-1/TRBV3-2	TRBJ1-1	CASSPPVSGNTEAFF	TGTGCCAGCAGCCCCCCGGTATCGGGGAACACTGAAGCTTTCTTT
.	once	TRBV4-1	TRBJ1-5	CASSHSRAQPQHF	TGCGCCAGCAGCCATTCCCGGGCCCAGCCCCAGCATTTT
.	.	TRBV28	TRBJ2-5	CASSSGSVQETQYF	TGTGCCAGCAGTTCGGGGTCCGTTCAAGAGACCCAGTACTTC
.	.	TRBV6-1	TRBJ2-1	CASSEGGSFNEQFF	TGTGCCAGCAGCGAAGGGGGTTCATTCAATGAGCAGTTCTTC
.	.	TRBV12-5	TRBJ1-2	CASGLGVVSYGYTF	TGTGCTAGTGGTTTGGGGGTGGTAAGCTATGGCTACACCTTC
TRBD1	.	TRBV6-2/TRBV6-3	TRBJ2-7	CASSSRRPTGNFSYEQYF	TGTGCCAGCAGTTCCAGACGCCCGACAGGGAACTTCAGCTACGAGCAGTACTTC
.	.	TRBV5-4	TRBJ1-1	CASSSIRGTEAFF	TGTGCCAGCAGCTCGATTAGGGGGACTGAAGCTTTCTTT
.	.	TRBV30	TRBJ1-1	CAWNGYTEAFF	TGTGCCTGGAACGGATACACTGAAGCTTTCTTT
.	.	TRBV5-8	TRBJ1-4	CASSLGRSFSTNEKLFF	TGTGCCAGCAGCTTGGGTCGTTCGTTCTCAACTAATGAAAAACTGTTTTTT
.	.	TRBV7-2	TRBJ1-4	CASSPGLSNEKLFF	TGTGCCAGCAGCCCGGGACTGTCAAATGAAAAACTGTTTTTT